The rows below give T cell receptor beta chains drawn from one sample of a study of blood T cells in healthy people across ages. TCRdb reprocessed the 5' RACE reads with MiXCR, giving one entry per CDR3 protein. Of about 640,000 distinct CDR3 sequences listed, less than 35% are singletons. Sequenced sample: blood. The origin of the receptors is an elderly woman in good health. Each CDR3 is given with its conserved first and last residue. The D gene is left open where the match is weak. Some rows mark clone size as missing; the rest say once, few, many or name a class of expanded clone.

>TRBD1|TRBV6-2/TRBV6-3|few|TRBJ1-1
CASSYLPGQGNTEAFF
TGTGCCAGCAGTTACTTGCCCGGACAGGGGAACACTGAAGCTTTCTTT
>TRBD1|TRBV28|once|TRBJ1-2
CASSKTGAANYGYTF
TGTGCCAGCAGTAAAACAGGGGCAGCTAACTATGGCTACACCTTC
>TRBD1|TRBV29-1|.|TRBJ1-5
CSVAGDRNQPQHF
TGCAGCGTTGCCGGGGACAGGAATCAGCCCCAGCATTTT
>.|TRBV4-1|many|TRBJ1-2
CASSQARTDPYGYTF
TGCGCCAGCAGCCAAGCAAGGACAGACCCCTATGGCTACACCTTC
>.|TRBV6-1|few|TRBJ2-7
CASILQGSSYEQYF
TGTGCCAGCATACTACAGGGTTCCTCCTACGAGCAGTACTTC
>.|TRBV12-3/TRBV12-4|.|TRBJ1-1
CASSSGPSLEAFF
TGTGCCAGCAGTTCCGGACCCTCCCTCGAAGCTTTCTTT
>.|TRBV7-3|.|TRBJ2-3
CASSPTRRTLITDTQYF
TGTGCCAGCAGCCCCACTCGGAGGACCCTAATCACAGATACGCAGTATTTT
>.|TRBV7-2|.|TRBJ1-1
CASSSQSDTEAFF
TGTGCCAGCAGCTCCCAATCGGACACTGAAGCTTTCTTT
>TRBD1|TRBV3-1|few|TRBJ2-2
CASSQDYHPGGYDTGELFF
TGTGCCAGCAGCCAAGATTACCACCCAGGGGGCTACGACACCGGGGAGCTGTTTTTT
>.|TRBV27|many|TRBJ2-1
CASSPDSTWEQFF
TGTGCCAGCAGCCCCGACTCCACTTGGGAGCAGTTCTTC
>TRBD1|TRBV30|.|TRBJ1-2
CASNDRDRGTCGGYTF
TGTGCCTCAAACGACCGGGACAGGGGGACCTGCGGGGGCTACACCTTC
>TRBD1|TRBV24-1|many|TRBJ2-7
CATSDGQGNSHEQYF
TGTGCCACCAGTGATGGACAGGGGAATTCCCACGAGCAGTACTTC
>.|TRBV6-6|.|TRBJ2-2
CASSGPSPGELFF
TGTGCCAGCAGTGGCCCTAGCCCCGGGGAGCTGTTTTTT
>.|TRBV2|few|TRBJ1-5
CASSVARVSNQPQHF
TGTGCCAGCAGTGTAGCCAGGGTTAGCAATCAGCCCCAGCATTTT
>.|TRBV6-6|many|TRBJ2-7
CASSYTRDYEQYF
TGTGCCAGCAGTTACACAAGGGACTACGAGCAGTACTTC
>TRBD2|TRBV4-2|.|TRBJ2-3
CASSQGTSGRGNTQYF
TGTGCCAGCAGCCAAGGGACTAGCGGGAGAGGAAATACGCAGTATTTT
>.|TRBV20-1|many|TRBJ2-7
CSAGGERQYF
TGCAGTGCCGGCGGGGAACGGCAGTACTTC
>.|TRBV29-1|many|TRBJ1-4
CSVFTGSTNEKLFF
TGCAGCGTTTTTACAGGGTCAACTAATGAAAAACTGTTTTTT
>TRBD1|TRBV30|few|TRBJ1-5
CAWNLEGADQPQHF
TGTGCCTGGAATTTGGAGGGGGCGGATCAGCCCCAGCATTTT